Following are 11 T cell receptor beta chains from one sample sequenced in a study of cytomegalovirus exposure and HLA in healthy donors. Assay: immunoSEQ multiplex PCR; the TCRdb copy retains only in-frame clones and omits some. The sample yields approximately 150,000 clones, roughly 83% seen once. Sequenced: PBMCs. These receptors were obtained from a man in his thirties or forties in good health and CMV-seropositive.

This rearrangement joins TRBV5-1 to TRBJ2-3, with a possible D match to TRBD1 (7 bases). Germline V gives CDR1 SGHRS, CDR2 YFSETQ. CDR3 length: 15 residues. Trimming removed 0 bases from V and 5 bases from J, with 13 bases in between. CDR3: CASSLDPGGQDTQYF. The DNA of the CDR3 is TGCGCCAGCAGCTTGGATCCAGGGGGGCAAGATACGCAGTATTTT.

This chain uses TRBV5-4 with TRBJ1-1; TRBD1 aligns across 8 bases. Germline V gene data show CDR1 as SGHNT and CDR2 as YYREEE (reference sequence). This CDR3 comprises 13 residues. Unmatched junction bases numbered 2, after V lost 3 bases and J lost 4 bases. The CDR3 coding sequence is TGTGCCAGCAGCTACACAGGGGGCACTGAAGCTTTCTTT. Encoded protein: CASSYTGGTEAFF.

Here the CDR3 reads CSVERREGITGELFF. The CDR3 nucleotides are TGCAGCGTTGAGCGGCGGGAGGGCATCACCGGGGAGCTGTTTTTT. J is TRBJ2-2 and V is TRBV29-1; 9 bases fit TRBD2. Germline trimming cut 3 bases from V and 4 bases from J; bases unmatched to any gene: 6. Germline V gives CDR1 SQVTM, CDR2 ANQGSEA. The CDR3 consists of 15 residues.

The V gene is TRBV12-2, the J gene TRBJ2-7; TRBD2 is the table's D call and was not checked against the DNA. TRBV12-2 is given as a pseudogene. This CDR3 spans 15 amino acids. Written as DNA, the CDR3 is TGTGCAAGTCGCTTAGCTCCGCGGTGGAACTACGAGCAGTACTTC. It specifies CASRLAPRWNYEQYF.

The rearrangement uses TRBV30 and TRBJ1-5; a possible D gene is TRBD1 (6 bases). This CDR3 has 13 amino acids. Germline V gives CDR1 GTSNPN, CDR2 SVGIG (reference sequence). V lost 0 bases to trimming and J lost 7 bases, with 10 bases between them. The CDR3 here is CAWSVTGTQPQHF. CDR3 coding DNA: TGTGCCTGGAGTGTCACAGGGACCCAGCCCCAGCATTTT.

The chain employs TRBV29-1 and TRBJ1-2, with 9 bases fitting TRBD1. The CDR3 extends over 15 amino acids. Germline CDR1 is SQVTM and CDR2 is ANQGSEA. CDR3 residues: CSADRDRDFGDGYTF. The CDR3 DNA reads TGCAGTGCTGACCGGGACAGGGACTTCGGGGATGGCTACACCTTC.

The V and J genes are TRBV10-3 and TRBJ1-1; 7 nucleotides align to TRBD1. V shed 6 bases, J shed 1 base, and the junction held 8 bases outside the gene matches. The germline V gene encodes CDR1 ENHRY and CDR2 SYGVKD. The CDR3 spans 15 residues. In DNA, the CDR3 is TGTGCCATCAGCCCAGACAGGGAGACGAACACTGAAGCTTTCTTT. As protein: CAISPDRETNTEAFF.

V and J are TRBV7-3 and TRBJ2-2, with TRBD1 matching 8 bases. Unmatched junction bases numbered 6, after V lost 5 bases and J lost 1 base. This CDR3 region has 16 residues. Germline V gives CDR1 SGHTA, CDR2 FQGTGA. Here the CDR3 reads CASSLGTGMNTGELFF. In DNA, the CDR3 is TGTGCCAGCAGCCTGGGGACAGGAATGAACACCGGGGAGCTGTTTTTT. Complete variable domain (other parts from reference TRBV7-3 and TRBJ2-2): GAGVSQTPSNKVTEKGKYVELRCDPISGHTALYWYRQSLGQGPEFLIYFQGTGAADDSGLPNDRFFAVRPEGSVSTLKIQRTERGDSAVYLCASSLGTGMNTGELFFGEGSRLTVL.

This chain uses TRBV14 with TRBJ2-7, with TRBD1 identical over 7 bases. With 2 bases clipped from V and 6 bases from J, the junction kept 7 bases outside the gene matches. This CDR3 region has 14 residues. Germline V gene sequence: CDR1 SGHDN, CDR2 FVKESK. CDR3 in DNA: TGTGCCAGCAGCCAACACAGGGGATTCGTCGAGCAGTACTTC. It is translated as CASSQHRGFVEQYF.

The chain links TRBV10-1 to TRBJ2-7, with D perhaps TRBD2 (5 bases). Germline assignment: CDR1 WNHNN and CDR2 SYGVQD (reference sequence). The CDR3 has 14 residues. Trimming pared 6 bases from V and 3 bases from J, leaving 15 bases between. The CDR3 spells CASRGERRLYEQYF. The CDR3 DNA follows: TGCGCCAGCAGGGGAGAACGGAGGCTCTACGAGCAGTACTTC.

The gene calls are TRBV5-1 and TRBJ2-5; D gene unclear. The CDR3 has 14 residues. The V gene's germline CDR1 is SGHRS and CDR2 YFSETQ. V lost 2 bases to trimming and J lost 1 base, with 9 bases between them. For the CDR3, the DNA is TGCGCCAGCAGCTTTAATACAGTCCAAGAGACCCAGTACTTC. Protein product: CASSFNTVQETQYF.